Listed below are T cell receptor beta chains from one sample, sequenced in a study of graft-versus-host responses after intestinal transplantation. Their specific antigens are unknown. Method: immunoSEQ multiplex PCR; TCRdb's copy keeps in-frame clones and lacks some. The table includes around 99,000 clones, about 93% detected once. This material consisted of unstimulated CD8+ T cells sorted from spleen or lymph node cells, taken before intestinal transplant. The receptor set was obtained from a human donor who received an intestinal transplant. Both conserved end residues are part of each CDR3. The D gene is left open where the match is weak.

CDR3 protein	CDR3 DNA	V gene	J gene	D gene
CASTPGGPGELFF	TGTGCCAGTACCCCGGGGGGTCCCGGGGAGCTGTTTTTT	TRBV19	TRBJ2-2	TRBD2
CASSAVKGRQSSYEQYF	TGTGCCAGCAGCGCGGTCAAGGGGCGGCAGAGCTCCTACGAGCAGTACTTC	TRBV7-9	TRBJ2-7	NA
CASNLIGGNNEQFF	TGCGCCAGCAATCTCATCGGGGGGAATAATGAGCAGTTCTTC	TRBV4-1	TRBJ2-1	TRBD2
CASSQATFPQGSYNEQFF	TGTGCCAGCAGCCAAGCGACCTTTCCCCAGGGTTCCTACAATGAGCAGTTCTTC	TRBV7-2	TRBJ2-1	NA
CASSFWPNYGYTF	TGTGCCAGCAGTTTTTGGCCTAACTATGGCTACACCTTC	TRBV27	TRBJ1-2	NA
CASSFGGLEDTQYF	TGCGCCAGCAGCTTCGGGGGGCTGGAAGATACACAGTATTTT	TRBV5-1	TRBJ2-3	NA
CAISDFGHRSGNTIYF	TGTGCCATCAGTGATTTTGGACACCGCTCTGGAAACACCATATATTTT	TRBV10-3	TRBJ1-3	NA
CASSLRDRAFDEQYF	TGTGCCAGCAGCTTAAGGGACAGGGCTTTCGACGAGCAGTACTTC	TRBV7-9	TRBJ2-7	TRBD1
CASSFGGASSYEQYF	TGTGCCAGCAGCTTCGGGGGAGCTAGCTCCTACGAGCAGTACTTC	TRBV11-2	TRBJ2-7	NA
CASSFGQGLYEQYF	TGTGCCAGCAGCTTTGGTCAGGGACTTTACGAGCAGTACTTC	TRBV7-6	TRBJ2-7	NA
CASSLVKLASSSYNEQFF	TGTGCCAGCAGCTTAGTAAAACTAGCGTCCAGCTCCTACAATGAGCAGTTCTTC	TRBV7-9	TRBJ2-1	TRBD2
CASSAGTGGNYGYTF	TGCGCCAGCAGTGCCGGGACAGGGGGTAACTATGGCTACACCTTC	TRBV10-2	TRBJ1-2	TRBD1
CASSYGGQAQETQYF	TGTGCCAGCAGTTACGGGGGACAGGCCCAAGAGACCCAGTACTTC	TRBV6-5	TRBJ2-5	TRBD1
CASSSGTSLGEQFF	TGTGCCAGCAGCTCCGGGACTAGTCTCGGGGAGCAGTTCTTC	TRBV7-2	TRBJ2-1	TRBD2
CASSGLEQYF	TGTGCCAGCAGTGGGCTCGAGCAGTACTTC	TRBV2	TRBJ2-7	NA
CAWSFNGGQANQPQHF	TGTGCCTGGAGTTTCAACGGGGGACAGGCCAATCAGCCCCAGCATTTT	TRBV30	TRBJ1-5	TRBD1
CASSGDRNSNQPQHF	TGTGCCAGCAGCGGGGACAGAAATAGCAATCAGCCCCAGCATTTT	TRBV2	TRBJ1-5	TRBD1
CSAPGFDGYTF	TGCAGCGCCCCAGGGTTCGATGGCTACACCTTC	TRBV29-1	TRBJ1-2	NA
CASSSVARLDQPQHF	TGTGCCAGCAGTTCGGTAGCCCGTTTGGATCAGCCCCAGCATTTT	TRBV5-6	TRBJ1-5	NA
CSVTTGYGYTF	TGCAGCGTAACGACTGGCTATGGCTACACCTTC	TRBV29-1	TRBJ1-2	NA
CASSQDPSGGPYEQYF	TGTGCCAGCAGCCAAGACCCTAGCGGGGGCCCTTACGAGCAGTACTTC	TRBV14	TRBJ2-7	TRBD2
CASSTLRQGRSNQPQHF	TGTGCCAGTAGTACATTAAGACAGGGAAGAAGCAATCAGCCCCAGCATTTT	TRBV19	TRBJ1-5	TRBD1
CSVEVFDRGYGYTF	TGCAGCGTTGAAGTTTTCGACAGGGGGTATGGCTACACCTTC	TRBV29-1	TRBJ1-2	TRBD1
CASSLAGGPVAQDTQYF	TGTGCCAGCAGCTTAGCGGGGGGGCCAGTAGCCCAAGATACGCAGTATTTT	TRBV7-2	TRBJ2-3	NA